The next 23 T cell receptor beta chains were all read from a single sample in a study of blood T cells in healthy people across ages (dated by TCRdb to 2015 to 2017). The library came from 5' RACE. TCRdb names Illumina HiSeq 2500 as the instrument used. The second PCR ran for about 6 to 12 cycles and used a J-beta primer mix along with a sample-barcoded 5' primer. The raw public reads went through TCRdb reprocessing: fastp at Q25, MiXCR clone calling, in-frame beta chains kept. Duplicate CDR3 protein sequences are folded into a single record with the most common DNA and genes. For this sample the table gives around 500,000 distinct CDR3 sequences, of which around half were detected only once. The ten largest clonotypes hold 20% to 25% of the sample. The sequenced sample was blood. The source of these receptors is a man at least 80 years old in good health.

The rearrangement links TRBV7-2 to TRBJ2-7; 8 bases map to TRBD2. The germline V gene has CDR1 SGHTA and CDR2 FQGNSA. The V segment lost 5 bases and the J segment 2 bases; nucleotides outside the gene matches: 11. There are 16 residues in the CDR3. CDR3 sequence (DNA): TGTGCCAGCAGCCCCCGAGGGGCGGGAGGTCCCTACGAGCAGTACTTC. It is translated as CASSPRGAGGPYEQYF.

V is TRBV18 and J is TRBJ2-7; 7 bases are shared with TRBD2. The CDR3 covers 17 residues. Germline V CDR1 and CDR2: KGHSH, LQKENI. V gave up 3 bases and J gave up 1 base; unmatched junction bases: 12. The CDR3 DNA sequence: TGTGCCAGCTCACCTATACTAGCGACCGGGGGTTCCTACGAGCAGTACTTC. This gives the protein CASSPILATGGSYEQYF.

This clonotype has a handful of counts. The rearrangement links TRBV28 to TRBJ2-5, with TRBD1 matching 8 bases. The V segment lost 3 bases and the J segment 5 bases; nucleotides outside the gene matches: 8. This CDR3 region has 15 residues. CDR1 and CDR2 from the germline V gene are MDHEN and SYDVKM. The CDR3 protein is CASSFLGTGQETQYF. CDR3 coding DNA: TGTGCCAGCAGTTTCCTCGGGACAGGACAGGAGACCCAGTACTTC.

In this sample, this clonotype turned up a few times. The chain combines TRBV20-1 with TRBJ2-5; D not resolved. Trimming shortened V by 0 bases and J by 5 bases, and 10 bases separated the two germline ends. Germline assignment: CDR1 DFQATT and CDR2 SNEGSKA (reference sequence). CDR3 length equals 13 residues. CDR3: CSARELTAETQYF. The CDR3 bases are TGCAGTGCTAGAGAACTAACCGCGGAGACCCAGTACTTC.

The CDR3 is CSAGTQDTQYF. The DNA of the CDR3 is TGCAGTGCAGGGACCCAAGATACGCAGTATTTT. The chain has TRBV20-1 and TRBJ2-3; D tentatively fits TRBD1 or TRBD2 (5 bases each). The CDR3 contains 11 residues. V gave up 6 bases and J gave up 5 bases, with 9 bases separating them. The germline CDR1 and CDR2 sequences are DFQATT and SNEGSKA (reference sequence).

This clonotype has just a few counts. Here the CDR3 reads CSVDRGRETQYF. The CDR3 coding sequence is TGCAGCGTTGACCGGGGGCGAGAGACCCAGTACTTC. The chain employs TRBV29-1 and TRBJ2-5; possibly TRBD1 or TRBD2 for D (6 bases each). The CDR3 runs 12 residues. With 3 bases removed from V and 4 bases from J, the gap between germline ends came to 9 bases. Per germline, CDR1 SQVTM and CDR2 ANQGSEA.

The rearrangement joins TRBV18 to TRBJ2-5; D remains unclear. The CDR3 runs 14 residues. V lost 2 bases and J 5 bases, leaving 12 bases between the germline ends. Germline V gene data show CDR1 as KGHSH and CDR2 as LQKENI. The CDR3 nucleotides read TGTGCCAGCTCACCATTTTCTGGTGTGGAGACCCAGTACTTC. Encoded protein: CASSPFSGVETQYF.

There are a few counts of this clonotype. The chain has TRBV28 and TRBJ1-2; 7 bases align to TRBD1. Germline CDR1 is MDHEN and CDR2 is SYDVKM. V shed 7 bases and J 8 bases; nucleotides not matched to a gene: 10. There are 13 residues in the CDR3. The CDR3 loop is CASTLDQGGGYTF. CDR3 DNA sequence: TGTGCCAGCACCCTCGACCAGGGGGGCGGCTACACCTTC.

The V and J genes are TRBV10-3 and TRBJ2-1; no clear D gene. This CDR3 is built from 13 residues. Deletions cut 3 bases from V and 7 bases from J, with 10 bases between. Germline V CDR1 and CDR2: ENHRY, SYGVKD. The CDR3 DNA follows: TGTGCCATCAGTGAAGATTTTGTGAATGAGCAGTTCTTC. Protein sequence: CAISEDFVNEQFF.

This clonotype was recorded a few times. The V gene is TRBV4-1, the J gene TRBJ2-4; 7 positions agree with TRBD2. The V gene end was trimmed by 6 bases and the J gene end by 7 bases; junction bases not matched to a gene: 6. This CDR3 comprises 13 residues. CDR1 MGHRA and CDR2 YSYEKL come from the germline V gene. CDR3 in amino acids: CASSLGEGNIQYF. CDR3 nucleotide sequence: TGCGCCAGCAGTCTCGGGGAGGGGAACATTCAGTACTTC.

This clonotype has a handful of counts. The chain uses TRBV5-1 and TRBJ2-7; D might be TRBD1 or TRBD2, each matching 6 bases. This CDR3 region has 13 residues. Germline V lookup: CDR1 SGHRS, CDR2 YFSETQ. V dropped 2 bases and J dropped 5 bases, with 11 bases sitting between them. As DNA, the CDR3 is TGCGCCAGCAGCTTCGCAGGGGAGGACGAGCAGTACTTC. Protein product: CASSFAGEDEQYF.

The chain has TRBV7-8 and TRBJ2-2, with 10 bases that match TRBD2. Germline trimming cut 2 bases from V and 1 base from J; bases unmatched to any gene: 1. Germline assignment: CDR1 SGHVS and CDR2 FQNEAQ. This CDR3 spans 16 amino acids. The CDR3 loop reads CASSLSSGGNTGELFF. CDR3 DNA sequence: TGTGCCAGCAGCTTATCTAGCGGGGGGAACACCGGGGAGCTGTTTTTT.

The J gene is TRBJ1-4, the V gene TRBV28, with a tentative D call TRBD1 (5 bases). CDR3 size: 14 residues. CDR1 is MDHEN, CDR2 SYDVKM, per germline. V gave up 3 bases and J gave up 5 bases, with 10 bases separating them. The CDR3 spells CASSLGLMNEKLFF. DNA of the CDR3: TGTGCCAGCAGTTTGGGGCTGATGAATGAAAAACTGTTTTTT.

The DNA for the CDR3 is TGCAGCGCCGTATGGGTAAGAGTTAACAATGAGCAGTTCTTC. It specifies CSAVWVRVNNEQFF. V and J are TRBV29-1 and TRBJ2-1, with D uncertain. Trimming removed 7 bases at V and 5 bases at J, with 18 bases between. CDR1 and CDR2 (germline): SQVTM, ANQGSEA. The CDR3 has 14 amino acids.

In nucleotides, the CDR3 is TGTGCCAGCAGCCGGACTAGCGGGGGGCTCCACGAGCAGTACTTC. It translates to CASSRTSGGLHEQYF. The rearrangement uses TRBV6-6 and TRBJ2-7; 14 bases match TRBD2. There are 15 residues in the CDR3. The germline CDR1 and CDR2 sequences are MNHNY and SVGAGI (reference sequence). V lost 6 bases and J lost 5; bases outside the gene matches: 6.

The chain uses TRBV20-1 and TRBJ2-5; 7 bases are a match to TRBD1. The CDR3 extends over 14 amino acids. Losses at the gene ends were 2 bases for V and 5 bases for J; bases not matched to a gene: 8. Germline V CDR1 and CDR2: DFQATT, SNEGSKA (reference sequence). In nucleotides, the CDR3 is TGCAGTGCTAGATCCCCAGGGGGTCAGGAGACCCAGTACTTC. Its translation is CSARSPGGQETQYF.

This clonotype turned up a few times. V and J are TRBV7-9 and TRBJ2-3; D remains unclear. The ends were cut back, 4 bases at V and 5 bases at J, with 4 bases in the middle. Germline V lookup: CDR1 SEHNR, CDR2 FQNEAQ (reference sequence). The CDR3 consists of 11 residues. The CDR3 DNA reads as TGTGCCAGCAGCTCGGAAGATACGCAGTATTTT. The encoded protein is CASSSEDTQYF.

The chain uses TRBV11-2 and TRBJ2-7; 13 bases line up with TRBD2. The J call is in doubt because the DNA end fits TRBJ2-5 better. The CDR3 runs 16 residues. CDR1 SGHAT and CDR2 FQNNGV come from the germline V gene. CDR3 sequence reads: CASSFGLAGVGETQYF. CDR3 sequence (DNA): TGTGCCAGCAGCTTCGGACTAGCGGGAGTTGGTGAGACCCAGTACTTC.

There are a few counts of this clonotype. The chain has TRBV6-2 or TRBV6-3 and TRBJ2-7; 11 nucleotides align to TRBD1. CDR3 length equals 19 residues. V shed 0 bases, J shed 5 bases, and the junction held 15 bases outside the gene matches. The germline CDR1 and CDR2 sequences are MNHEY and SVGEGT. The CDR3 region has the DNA TGTGCCAGCAGTTACTCGGACAGGGGGCGCTTCCGGATACTCCACGAGCAGTACTTC. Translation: CASSYSDRGRFRILHEQYF.

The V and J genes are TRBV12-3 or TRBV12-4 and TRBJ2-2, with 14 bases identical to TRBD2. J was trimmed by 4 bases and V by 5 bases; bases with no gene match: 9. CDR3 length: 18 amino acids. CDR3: CASSQAGLAGAGTGELFF. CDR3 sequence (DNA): TGTGCCAGCAGTCAAGCGGGACTAGCGGGGGCGGGCACCGGGGAGCTGTTTTTT.

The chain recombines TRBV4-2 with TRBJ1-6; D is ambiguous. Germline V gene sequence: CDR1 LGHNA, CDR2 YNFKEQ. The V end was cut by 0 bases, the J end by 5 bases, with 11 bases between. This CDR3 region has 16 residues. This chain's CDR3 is CASSQEGGSHNSPLHF. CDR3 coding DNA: TGTGCCAGCAGCCAAGAGGGAGGTTCCCATAATTCACCCCTCCACTTT.

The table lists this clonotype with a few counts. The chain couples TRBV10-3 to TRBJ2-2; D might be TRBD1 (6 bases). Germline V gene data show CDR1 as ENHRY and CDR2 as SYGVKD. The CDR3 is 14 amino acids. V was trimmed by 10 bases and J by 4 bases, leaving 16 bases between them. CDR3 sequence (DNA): TGTGCCACCCAATTTCAGGGGACCACCGGGGAGCTGTTTTTT. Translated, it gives CATQFQGTTGELFF.

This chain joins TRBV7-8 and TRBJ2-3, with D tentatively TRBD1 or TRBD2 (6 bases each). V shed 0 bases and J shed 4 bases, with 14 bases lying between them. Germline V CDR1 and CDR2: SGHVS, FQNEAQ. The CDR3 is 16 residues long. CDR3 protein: CASSLALRGAADTQYF. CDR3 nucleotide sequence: TGTGCCAGCAGCTTAGCCCTTAGGGGGGCGGCAGATACGCAGTATTTT.